This TCR beta chain emerged from a study of CD8+ T cells in alopecia areata. Study-wide background: People stayed on tofacitinib for 6 to 18 months, then stopped the drug for 6 months.

V trimming: 7 bases; J trimming: 6 bases; junction bases outside the gene matches: 27. The CDR3 extends over 19 amino acids. The V gene's germline CDR1 is SQVTM and CDR2 ANQGSEA. Specified treatment: oral pan-JAK inhibitor, 5-10 mg twice daily. TCR sequencing used cDNA made by reverse transcription of extracted RNA. Clones were sequenced by immunoSEQ multiplex PCR, and TCRdb holds only the in-frame ones, with some missing. The table has 200,000 to 250,000 clones, under 75% seen once. This chain links TRBV29-1 with TRBJ1-2, with 9 bases aligning to TRBD1. This specimen was CD4+ T cells sorted from blood, taken at week 4, from a patient treated with tofacitinib. The source of this sequence is a human donor with alopecia areata. CDR3 nucleotides: TGCAGCGCATCTCCGCAAATGGGGGGACAGGGCTCGATAGTGGATGGCTACACCTTC. Translation gives CSASPQMGGQGSIVDGYTF.